A selection of T cell receptor beta chains follows, all from one sample in a study of blood T cells in healthy people across ages. TCRdb used MiXCR to reprocess the 5' RACE reads, holding one entry per CDR3 protein. The table shows around 970,000 distinct CDR3 sequences, with approximately 50% occurring only once. Sample: blood. These receptors were obtained from a woman aged 60-70 years in good health. Both conserved end residues are part of each CDR3. Each record gives: CDR3 protein, CDR3 DNA, V gene, J gene, D gene, clone size. The D gene is left open where the match is weak. A row's size may be missing; if present it is once, few, many or a size class.

CDR3 protein: CASGLGQSNSPLHF
CDR3 DNA: TGCGCCAGCGGCTTGGGACAATCGAATTCACCCCTCCACTTT
V gene: TRBV5-1
J gene: TRBJ1-6
D gene: NA
clone size: NA

CDR3 protein: CASTSRVGEGNEQFF
CDR3 DNA: TGTGCCAGCACCAGTCGGGTAGGGGAAGGGAATGAGCAGTTCTTC
V gene: TRBV27
J gene: TRBJ2-1
D gene: NA
clone size: NA

CDR3 protein: CSSRDRAGEQFF
CDR3 DNA: TGTTCCAGCAGGGACAGGGCCGGTGAGCAGTTCTTC
V gene: TRBV6-5
J gene: TRBJ2-1
D gene: TRBD1
clone size: NA

CDR3 protein: CTTSRQRHQNSPLHF
CDR3 DNA: TGTACCACCTCGCGTCAACGACATCAGAATTCACCCCTCCACTTT
V gene: TRBV28
J gene: TRBJ1-6
D gene: NA
clone size: NA

CDR3 protein: CSVEGQGRTGELFF
CDR3 DNA: TGCAGCGTTGAGGGCCAGGGGAGGACCGGGGAGCTGTTTTTT
V gene: TRBV29-1
J gene: TRBJ2-2
D gene: NA
clone size: NA

CDR3 protein: CASSPWAGAPSYNEQFF
CDR3 DNA: TGTGCCAGCAGCCCTTGGGCGGGAGCGCCTTCCTACAATGAGCAGTTCTTC
V gene: TRBV12-3/TRBV12-4
J gene: TRBJ2-1
D gene: TRBD2
clone size: NA

CDR3 protein: CASSRLAISETQYF
CDR3 DNA: TGTGCCAGCAGTCGACTAGCGATCTCTGAGACCCAGTACTTC
V gene: TRBV28
J gene: TRBJ2-5
D gene: TRBD2
clone size: NA

CDR3 protein: CASSFSAPQETQYF
CDR3 DNA: TGCGCCAGCAGCTTTTCGGCACCTCAAGAGACCCAGTACTTC
V gene: TRBV5-1
J gene: TRBJ2-5
D gene: NA
clone size: NA

CDR3 protein: CASSHGTSGTSYNEQFF
CDR3 DNA: TGTGCCAGCAGCCATGGGACTAGCGGGACCTCCTACAATGAGCAGTTCTTC
V gene: TRBV4-2
J gene: TRBJ2-1
D gene: TRBD2
clone size: once

CDR3 protein: CASSLSVGSGEQYF
CDR3 DNA: TGTGCCAGCAGTTTATCGGTGGGAAGCGGCGAGCAGTACTTC
V gene: TRBV27
J gene: TRBJ2-7
D gene: NA
clone size: NA

CDR3 protein: CSRERGLDTDTQYF
CDR3 DNA: TGCAGTCGAGAGCGGGGCCTAGACACAGATACGCAGTATTTT
V gene: TRBV20-1
J gene: TRBJ2-3
D gene: TRBD2
clone size: few

CDR3 protein: CASSPGPGCEQYF
CDR3 DNA: TGTGCCAGCAGCCCGGGACCGGGGTGCGAGCAGTACTTC
V gene: TRBV2
J gene: TRBJ2-7
D gene: NA
clone size: NA

CDR3 protein: CASSYRGNDRTQYF
CDR3 DNA: TGTGCCAGCAGCTACCGGGGGAACGATAGGACCCAGTACTTC
V gene: TRBV3-1
J gene: TRBJ2-5
D gene: NA
clone size: NA

CDR3 protein: CSPPRSYNEQFF
CDR3 DNA: TGCAGCCCCCCCCGAAGCTACAATGAGCAGTTCTTC
V gene: TRBV29-1
J gene: TRBJ2-1
D gene: NA
clone size: few

CDR3 protein: CASSQQDTARSYNEQFF
CDR3 DNA: TGTGCCAGCAGCCAGCAAGATACGGCTCGCTCCTACAATGAGCAGTTCTTC
V gene: TRBV4-2
J gene: TRBJ2-1
D gene: NA
clone size: NA

CDR3 protein: CASSQGRANNEQFF
CDR3 DNA: TGTGCCAGCAGCCAGGGCCGGGCCAACAATGAGCAGTTCTTC
V gene: TRBV14
J gene: TRBJ2-1
D gene: NA
clone size: once

CDR3 protein: CASSQISGGTYEQYF
CDR3 DNA: TGCGCCAGCAGCCAAATATCTGGCGGGACCTACGAGCAGTACTTC
V gene: TRBV4-1
J gene: TRBJ2-7
D gene: NA
clone size: few

CDR3 protein: CSARVIGQETQYF
CDR3 DNA: TGCAGTGCTAGAGTTATCGGCCAAGAGACCCAGTACTTC
V gene: TRBV20-1
J gene: TRBJ2-5
D gene: NA
clone size: NA

CDR3 protein: CSAPDFPSYEQYF
CDR3 DNA: TGCAGTGCACCCGACTTCCCCAGCTACGAGCAGTACTTC
V gene: TRBV20-1
J gene: TRBJ2-7
D gene: NA
clone size: NA

CDR3 protein: CASSQGPSPLHF
CDR3 DNA: TGCGCCAGCAGCCAAGGGCCATCACCCCTCCACTTT
V gene: TRBV4-1
J gene: TRBJ1-6
D gene: NA
clone size: NA

CDR3 protein: CASSLPGPKLETQYF
CDR3 DNA: TGTGCCAGCAGTTTACCGGGACCGAAATTAGAGACCCAGTACTTC
V gene: TRBV28
J gene: TRBJ2-5
D gene: NA
clone size: few

CDR3 protein: CASSWAGAGAPLEQYF
CDR3 DNA: TGTGCCAGCAGTTGGGCGGGAGCGGGAGCACCCCTCGAGCAGTACTTC
V gene: TRBV27
J gene: TRBJ2-7
D gene: TRBD2
clone size: few

CDR3 protein: CASSQGAGVSTDTQYF
CDR3 DNA: TGTGCCAGCAGCCAAGGAGCGGGAGTTAGCACAGATACGCAGTATTTT
V gene: TRBV4-2
J gene: TRBJ2-3
D gene: TRBD2
clone size: NA

CDR3 protein: CASSGPSADYERYF
CDR3 DNA: TGTGCCAGCAGCGGACCGAGCGCAGACTACGAGCGGTACTTC
V gene: TRBV2
J gene: TRBJ2-7
D gene: NA
clone size: NA

CDR3 protein: CASSYSVVANYGYTF
CDR3 DNA: TGTGCCAGCAGTTACTCGGTCGTCGCTAACTATGGCTACACCTTC
V gene: TRBV6-5
J gene: TRBJ1-2
D gene: NA
clone size: few

CDR3 protein: CASSVGLVAPDTQYF
CDR3 DNA: TGTGCCAGCAGCGTGGGACTAGTCGCCCCAGATACGCAGTATTTT
V gene: TRBV9
J gene: TRBJ2-3
D gene: TRBD2
clone size: NA

CDR3 protein: CSARGLASADTQYF
CDR3 DNA: TGCAGTGCTAGAGGACTAGCATCCGCAGATACGCAGTATTTT
V gene: TRBV20-1
J gene: TRBJ2-3
D gene: TRBD2
clone size: NA

CDR3 protein: CASSFGQGSRGEQFF
CDR3 DNA: TGTGCCAGCAGCTTTGGACAGGGAAGTAGGGGTGAGCAGTTCTTC
V gene: TRBV7-9
J gene: TRBJ2-1
D gene: TRBD1
clone size: NA

CDR3 protein: CASSLVTGLPYEQFF
CDR3 DNA: TGCGCCAGCAGCTTGGTGACAGGTCTTCCCTACGAGCAGTTCTTC
V gene: TRBV5-1
J gene: TRBJ2-1
D gene: NA
clone size: NA

CDR3 protein: CAIREGLAAPIEQYF
CDR3 DNA: TGTGCCATCAGGGAAGGACTAGCGGCCCCTATCGAGCAGTACTTC
V gene: TRBV10-3
J gene: TRBJ2-7
D gene: TRBD2
clone size: few

CDR3 protein: CASSTGTSGLKVGTQYF
CDR3 DNA: TGTGCCAGCAGCACCGGGACTAGCGGGTTGAAAGTGGGGACCCAGTACTTC
V gene: TRBV11-2
J gene: TRBJ2-5
D gene: TRBD2
clone size: NA

CDR3 protein: CASSMPEGETQYF
CDR3 DNA: TGTGCCAGCAGCATGCCCGAAGGGGAGACCCAGTACTTC
V gene: TRBV11-1
J gene: TRBJ2-5
D gene: NA
clone size: few

CDR3 protein: CATNRDSQETQYF
CDR3 DNA: TGTGCCACGAACCGGGACTCGCAAGAGACCCAGTACTTC
V gene: TRBV15
J gene: TRBJ2-5
D gene: NA
clone size: few

CDR3 protein: CASSPGQNYNEQFF
CDR3 DNA: TGCGCCAGCAGCCCCGGACAGAACTACAATGAGCAGTTCTTC
V gene: TRBV5-1
J gene: TRBJ2-1
D gene: NA
clone size: NA

CDR3 protein: CASNGDRGVFQETQYF
CDR3 DNA: TGTGCCAGCAACGGAGACAGGGGGGTTTTTCAAGAGACCCAGTACTTC
V gene: TRBV11-2
J gene: TRBJ2-5
D gene: TRBD1
clone size: NA

CDR3 protein: CASSPTSSAGGYEQYF
CDR3 DNA: TGTGCCAGCTCACCGACCTCCTCCGCAGGGGGCTACGAGCAGTACTTC
V gene: TRBV18
J gene: TRBJ2-7
D gene: TRBD1
clone size: NA

CDR3 protein: CASSASLADSYNEQFF
CDR3 DNA: TGTGCCAGCAGTGCCTCCCTAGCGGACTCCTACAATGAGCAGTTCTTC
V gene: TRBV27
J gene: TRBJ2-1
D gene: TRBD2
clone size: NA

CDR3 protein: CSAIGVNQETQYF
CDR3 DNA: TGCAGTGCTATTGGGGTAAACCAAGAGACCCAGTACTTC
V gene: TRBV20-1
J gene: TRBJ2-5
D gene: NA
clone size: NA

CDR3 protein: CASRGLAGLQTYEQYF
CDR3 DNA: TGTGCCAGCAGGGGACTAGCGGGACTACAAACCTACGAGCAGTACTTC
V gene: TRBV2
J gene: TRBJ2-7
D gene: TRBD2
clone size: NA

CDR3 protein: CASSRVLTTGGSRAKNIQYF
CDR3 DNA: TGTGCCAGCAGCCGAGTCCTCACGACAGGGGGCTCAAGGGCCAAAAACATTCAGTACTTC
V gene: TRBV13
J gene: TRBJ2-4
D gene: TRBD1
clone size: NA

CDR3 protein: CAGGMNTEAFF
CDR3 DNA: TGTGCCGGGGGGATGAACACTGAAGCTTTCTTT
V gene: TRBV30
J gene: TRBJ1-1
D gene: NA
clone size: few

CDR3 protein: CASSRGQEAFF
CDR3 DNA: TGTGCCAGCAGCCGGGGACAAGAAGCTTTCTTT
V gene: TRBV6-5
J gene: TRBJ1-1
D gene: NA
clone size: NA

CDR3 protein: CSVARTGTDTQYF
CDR3 DNA: TGCAGCGTTGCCCGGACGGGCACAGATACGCAGTATTTT
V gene: TRBV29-1
J gene: TRBJ2-3
D gene: NA
clone size: NA

CDR3 protein: CAHGDNTEAFF
CDR3 DNA: TGTGCCCACGGGGACAACACTGAAGCTTTCTTT
V gene: TRBV7-9
J gene: TRBJ1-1
D gene: NA
clone size: few

CDR3 protein: CASSQGQGHTGELFF
CDR3 DNA: TGCGCCAGCAGCCAAGGACAGGGCCACACCGGGGAGCTGTTTTTT
V gene: TRBV4-3
J gene: TRBJ2-2
D gene: TRBD1
clone size: NA